This TCR beta chain was captured by sequencing in a study of shared clonotypes between healthy human individuals (dated by TCRdb to between 2020 and 2021). General notes on the study: Three men and two women, aged 18 to 49 years, made up the cohort. Between about 0.85 and 9.5 billion PBMCs per donor were obtained by leukapheresis. To increase sequencing depth and limit assay-specific biases, TCR repertoire library preparation and sequencing were carried out by different laboratories using diverse techniques. For each donor, CD4 naive and CD4 memory were each run on three plates, CD8 naive on two plates, and CD8 memory on one plate. To estimate repertoire size and how much clonotype sharing occurs between individuals, the study deeply sequenced the blood TCR repertoires of five healthy adults. Results and caveats for the whole study, not just this receptor: The small number of donors limited the genetic and exposure-history diversity represented. Incomplete sequencing was indicated by rarefaction of sorted-subset datasets, despite the large sequencing depth. When several donors were compared, the shared fraction of clonotypes was about 5.5% for naive CD4, approximately 3.5% for naive CD8, more than 2% for memory CD4, and 0.35% to 0.4% for memory CD8. Sampling was restricted to blood, and TCR repertoires in tissue are likely to differ from TCR repertoires in blood. Higher generation probabilities were observed for clonotypes shared by all four sorted-subset donors than for non-shared clonotypes. Pairwise subsampling indicated that sequencing depth was expected to affect the degree of clonotype sharing among donors. Estimated clonotype richness was generally larger for naive than for memory subsets.

About this clone itself: It has no known antigen specificity. Within one base of it there is no much larger clone, and no base qualities were kept.

Using the deep immunoSEQ assay, multiplex PCR amplified TCR CDR3 regions from genomic DNA. Genomic DNA extracted from each cell subset was distributed evenly over all wells of several immunoSEQ 96-well plates, and each plate served as one replicate. For sorted subsets, 150 to 250 ng genomic DNA, equal to about 30,000 T cell genomes, was loaded into each replicate PCR. The purified libraries were quantified using a Qubit 3.0 fluorometer, sized with a Bioanalyzer 2100, and then quantified again using the KAPA Library Quantification kit. Each immunoSEQ 96-well plate was sequenced on its own single-read 150-cycle Illumina NextSeq 550 flow cell. Processing in the source paper ran as follows. The immunoSEQ output contained only junctional sequences without quality scores, so filtering could not match that applied to full-length reads. Sequences were annotated with PyIR, a Python wrapper for IgBLAST v1.9, using IMGT germline references to assign V/J genes and CDR3. Any read was removed if the V/J assignment was weak (E-value above 1e-6), the CDR3 was missing, or the read contained stop codons, out-of-frame junctions, or ambiguous translated residues. V3J clonotypes were defined as sequences sharing the same inferred V gene, J gene, and CDR3 amino acid sequence. To compute the percentage overlap between repertoires, the number of shared unique clonotypes was divided by the size of the smaller repertoire. Repertoire richness was assessed with RTK rarefaction, the Chao1 estimator, and Recon v2.1 estimates of unobserved clonotypes. Generation probabilities for all TCRbeta clonotypes obtained by the gDNA method from a handful of donors were computed using OLGA. This immuneACCESS table, as held by TCRdb, lists in-frame sequences with V and J called but not all clones. Of the missing ones, under half trace to an unresolved V gene in checked studies; the others have no known cause. The V and J calls and clone size were taken over from that table, and D and trimming were inferred from the DNA. This sample is represented by roughly 2.1 million clones; 90% to 95% of them were singletons. Jointly, the top ten make up around 1.7% of the sample.

CD8 naive samples were CD45RO-negative cells positively selected for CCR7, giving a CD45RA+CCR7+ population that excluded TemRA cells. The donors were healthy, HIV-negative adults with no recently reported acute infections or vaccinations. Only Caucasian adults living in Nashville, Tennessee, USA were represented among the donors. Blood was collected by leukapheresis, and PBMCs were isolated by Ficoll-Histopaque density gradient centrifugation and then cryopreserved in liquid nitrogen vapor phase. Analytical flow cytometry was used to check the purity and quantity of each magnetically sorted T cell population. Genomic DNA was isolated from each sorted fraction and quantified by UV absorbance on a Nanodrop 2000c. This receptor was obtained from a man between 18 and 29 years old in good health. Some clones in this sample may be carry-over from other donors' samples. What was sequenced was naive CD8+ T cells from PBMCs. This sample's cell subset or site label indicates: CD45RA+CCR7+.

The CDR3 region: CASSWDSPYF. The bases read TGTGCCAGCAGCTGGGACTCGCCGTACTTC. The chain joins TRBV5-8 to TRBJ2-7; TRBD2 could be the D gene, as 6 bases match. From a lookup of the germline V gene, CDR1 and CDR2 are SGHTS and YDEGEE. V is shortened by 3 bases, J by 12 bases, and the region joining them spans 10 bases. The cysteine opens and the phenylalanine closes a CDR3 of 10 amino acids. Just CDR3 DNA is preserved here, 30 bases in frame from base 1.